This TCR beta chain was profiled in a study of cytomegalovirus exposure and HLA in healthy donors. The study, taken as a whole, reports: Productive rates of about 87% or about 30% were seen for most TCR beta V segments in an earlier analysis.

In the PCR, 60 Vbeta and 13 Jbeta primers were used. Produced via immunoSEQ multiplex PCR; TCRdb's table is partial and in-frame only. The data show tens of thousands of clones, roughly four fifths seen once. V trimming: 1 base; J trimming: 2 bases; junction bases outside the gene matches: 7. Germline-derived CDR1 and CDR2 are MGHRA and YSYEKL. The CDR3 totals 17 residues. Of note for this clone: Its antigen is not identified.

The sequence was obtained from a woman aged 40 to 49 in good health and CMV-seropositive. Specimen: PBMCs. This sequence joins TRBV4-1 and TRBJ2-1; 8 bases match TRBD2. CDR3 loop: CASSQVKAGVAYNEQFF. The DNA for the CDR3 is TGCGCCAGCAGCCAAGTCAAAGCGGGAGTAGCCTACAATGAGCAGTTCTTC.